These T cell receptor beta chains were read from a single sample in a study of cytomegalovirus exposure and HLA in healthy donors. TCRdb's table, derived via immunoSEQ multiplex PCR, lists solely in-frame clones and lacks some. The repertoire includes roughly 200,000 clones, approximately 84% of them detected once, and less than 3.5% sits in the top ten. What was sequenced was PBMCs. The receptors derive from a female donor in good health and CMV-seronegative. Each CDR3 is given without its conserved first and last residue. A clone size is listed for some rows: how often the clone was seen (once, few, many), or a class if it is expanded.

CDR3: AILNQGATGNTIY
size: .
J: TRBJ1-3
V: TRBV7-9

CDR3: ASSLGGLQSPEQY
size: few
J: TRBJ2-7
V: TRBV7-6

CDR3: ASRAGPLQETQY
size: .
J: TRBJ2-5
V: TRBV6-1

CDR3: ASSPYAGELF
size: few
J: TRBJ2-2
V: TRBV11-3

CDR3: ASSLLAGREETQY
size: .
J: TRBJ2-5
V: TRBV5-1

CDR3: ASSSLDRASTDTQY
size: .
J: TRBJ2-3
V: TRBV6-5

CDR3: ASSPGTGVAYGYT
size: .
J: TRBJ1-2
V: TRBV18

CDR3: ASRVAGLAGGPGANVLT
size: few
J: TRBJ2-6
V: TRBV19

CDR3: ASSLNALGGNEQF
size: few
J: TRBJ2-1
V: TRBV5-1

CDR3: ASSHRGEGRHEKLF
size: .
J: TRBJ1-4
V: TRBV6-6

CDR3: ASSVVAGGGEQY
size: few
J: TRBJ2-7
V: TRBV9

CDR3: ASGTGFYEQY
size: .
J: TRBJ2-7
V: TRBV5-6

CDR3: ASSLGNQGHRH
size: .
J: TRBJ2-4
V: TRBV11-3

CDR3: ASSFNLRDSYNEQF
size: .
J: TRBJ2-1
V: TRBV6-5

CDR3: ASSLGGGDRNQPQH
size: .
J: TRBJ1-5
V: TRBV5-4

CDR3: ASSFTDYYGYT
size: .
J: TRBJ1-2
V: TRBV6-1

CDR3: ASSKDRVGEKLF
size: .
J: TRBJ1-4
V: TRBV25-1

CDR3: ASSFGQGRNQPQH
size: .
J: TRBJ1-5
V: TRBV27

CDR3: ASSVEAHLNGYT
size: .
J: TRBJ1-2
V: TRBV6-1

CDR3: ASSRRSEGAGNEQF
size: few
J: TRBJ2-1
V: TRBV18

CDR3: AWSFRQGGEQY
size: .
J: TRBJ2-7
V: TRBV30

CDR3: ASSLDLNEKLF
size: .
J: TRBJ1-4
V: TRBV5-5

CDR3: ASNPGGPQETQY
size: .
J: TRBJ2-5
V: TRBV6-5

CDR3: ASSSPGQLSYEQY
size: .
J: TRBJ2-7
V: TRBV27

CDR3: ASSAEDRGLTEAF
size: .
J: TRBJ1-1
V: TRBV7-9

CDR3: ASSEGWTSGPPEQY
size: .
J: TRBJ2-7
V: TRBV2